This is a list of T cell receptor beta chains from one sample in a study of T cell clonotyping in hematopoietic cell transplantation. The table came from immunoSEQ multiplex PCR; TCRdb's copy has only in-frame clones and leaves some out. The table includes some 11,000 clones, more than 85% detected once. Here the sequenced sample was peripheral blood mononuclear cells, taken before stem cell transplant. These TCRs come from a woman in her 40s with acute myeloid leukemia. Some clones in this sample may be carry-over from other donors' samples. The CDR3 runs from the conserved cysteine through the conserved F or W. Fields, in order: J gene, V gene, clone size, D gene, CDR3 DNA, CDR3 protein. D genes are given only for firm matches. Part of the rows lack a size; the others show once, few, many or a class for expanded clones.

j_gene: TRBJ1-5
v_gene: TRBV6-1
abundance: NA
d_gene: NA
CDR3nt: TGTGCCAGCAGGGCCCTGGGGGCGGGTCAGCCCCAGCATTTT
CDR3aa: CASRALGAGQPQHF

j_gene: TRBJ2-4
v_gene: TRBV11-3
abundance: once
d_gene: NA
CDR3nt: TGTGCCAGCAGCTCCCGGGGAAGGGTGGGAAACATTCAGTACTTC
CDR3aa: CASSSRGRVGNIQYF

j_gene: TRBJ1-2
v_gene: TRBV29-1
abundance: NA
d_gene: NA
CDR3nt: TGCAGCGTTGAAGCGGGCGGATATGGCTACACCTTC
CDR3aa: CSVEAGGYGYTF

j_gene: TRBJ2-1
v_gene: TRBV2
abundance: NA
d_gene: TRBD2
CDR3nt: TGTGCCAGCAGCTACCGGGGACTAGCGCTCTACAATGAGCAGTTCTTC
CDR3aa: CASSYRGLALYNEQFF

j_gene: TRBJ2-7
v_gene: TRBV10-3
abundance: NA
d_gene: NA
CDR3nt: TGTGCCATCAGTGAGTCGGTAGTTCCGTCCGACGAGCAGTACTTC
CDR3aa: CAISESVVPSDEQYF

j_gene: TRBJ1-1
v_gene: TRBV27
abundance: NA
d_gene: TRBD1
CDR3nt: TGTGCCAGCAGAGGGACAGGGTTATTGACTGAAGCTTTCTTT
CDR3aa: CASRGTGLLTEAFF

j_gene: TRBJ1-2
v_gene: TRBV4-1
abundance: NA
d_gene: NA
CDR3nt: TGCGCCAGCAGCCAGCCCCGGGGGGGGGTCGGCTATGGCTACACCTTC
CDR3aa: CASSQPRGGVGYGYTF

j_gene: TRBJ2-2
v_gene: TRBV9
abundance: NA
d_gene: TRBD2
CDR3nt: TGTGCCAGCAGCGCGACTGGGACTAGCGGGAGCCGGGAGCTGTTTTTT
CDR3aa: CASSATGTSGSRELFF

j_gene: TRBJ1-1
v_gene: TRBV5-6
abundance: NA
d_gene: NA
CDR3nt: TGTGCCAGCAGCTCACAGGGTGGCACTGAAGCTTTCTTT
CDR3aa: CASSSQGGTEAFF

j_gene: TRBJ2-7
v_gene: TRBV7-2
abundance: NA
d_gene: NA
CDR3nt: TGTGCCAGCAGCTTAGGGAGGGGGCCTCGGGAGCAGTACTTC
CDR3aa: CASSLGRGPREQYF

j_gene: TRBJ2-7
v_gene: TRBV7-2
abundance: NA
d_gene: NA
CDR3nt: TGTGCCAGCAGCTTAGACAGGTACGCCTACGAGCAGTACTTC
CDR3aa: CASSLDRYAYEQYF

j_gene: TRBJ2-1
v_gene: TRBV19
abundance: NA
d_gene: NA
CDR3nt: TGTGCCAGTAGTATCACTAGTCCCCCGGATGAGCAGTTCTTC
CDR3aa: CASSITSPPDEQFF

j_gene: TRBJ2-7
v_gene: TRBV9
abundance: NA
d_gene: TRBD2
CDR3nt: TGTGCCAGCAGCGTAAATCCCGGGACTCTAGCGGACGAGCAGTACTTC
CDR3aa: CASSVNPGTLADEQYF

j_gene: TRBJ1-1
v_gene: TRBV30
abundance: NA
d_gene: NA
CDR3nt: TGTGCCTGGAGTTTGGGCTCTTTCCGAGCTTTCTTT
CDR3aa: CAWSLGSFRAFF

j_gene: TRBJ2-3
v_gene: TRBV2
abundance: NA
d_gene: NA
CDR3nt: TGTGCCAGCAGGCCCCGTAGCACAGATACGCAGTATTTT
CDR3aa: CASRPRSTDTQYF

j_gene: TRBJ1-3
v_gene: TRBV12-5
abundance: NA
d_gene: NA
CDR3nt: TGTGCTAGTGGACAAGGAGCTGGAAACACCATATATTTT
CDR3aa: CASGQGAGNTIYF

j_gene: TRBJ2-2
v_gene: TRBV10-3
abundance: NA
d_gene: TRBD2
CDR3nt: TGTGCCAGCCGTATCCAGGGCGGGACTAGGAACACCGGGGAGCTGTTTTTT
CDR3aa: CASRIQGGTRNTGELFF

j_gene: TRBJ2-3
v_gene: TRBV7-2
abundance: NA
d_gene: TRBD2
CDR3nt: TGTGCCAGCAGCTTCCAGTCGGCGGGAGGGGGCACAGATACGCAGTATTTT
CDR3aa: CASSFQSAGGGTDTQYF

j_gene: TRBJ2-5
v_gene: TRBV5-4
abundance: NA
d_gene: NA
CDR3nt: TGTGCCAGCAGCTTGGCCGGGGAGACCCAGTACTTC
CDR3aa: CASSLAGETQYF

j_gene: TRBJ2-2
v_gene: TRBV5-1
abundance: NA
d_gene: NA
CDR3nt: TGCGCCAGCAGCTCCGAAAGGGTGAACACCGGGGAGCTGTTTTTT
CDR3aa: CASSSERVNTGELFF

j_gene: TRBJ1-5
v_gene: TRBV19
abundance: NA
d_gene: NA
CDR3nt: TGTGCCAGTAGTACGATCAGGGTGATGGGCAATCAGCCCCAGCATTTT
CDR3aa: CASSTIRVMGNQPQHF

j_gene: TRBJ2-5
v_gene: TRBV5-6
abundance: NA
d_gene: TRBD2
CDR3nt: TGTGCCAGCACCCCTGTGACTAGCGGGAGGGTACAAGAGACCCAGTACTTC
CDR3aa: CASTPVTSGRVQETQYF

j_gene: TRBJ1-3
v_gene: TRBV5-1
abundance: NA
d_gene: NA
CDR3nt: TGCGCCAGCAGCTTGTCCGGGACTGGAAACACCATATATTTT
CDR3aa: CASSLSGTGNTIYF

j_gene: TRBJ1-3
v_gene: TRBV29-1
abundance: once
d_gene: NA
CDR3nt: TGCAGCGCCTTAGGAGGCTCTGGAAACACCATATATTTT
CDR3aa: CSALGGSGNTIYF

j_gene: TRBJ1-5
v_gene: TRBV27
abundance: NA
d_gene: NA
CDR3nt: TGTGCCAGTTGGGACAGCAATCAGCCCCAGCATTTT
CDR3aa: CASWDSNQPQHF

j_gene: TRBJ1-1
v_gene: TRBV4-1
abundance: NA
d_gene: TRBD1
CDR3nt: TGCGCCAGCAGCCCTACGGGACAGACCATGAACACTGAAGCTTTCTTT
CDR3aa: CASSPTGQTMNTEAFF

j_gene: TRBJ2-3
v_gene: TRBV2
abundance: NA
d_gene: NA
CDR3nt: TGTGCCAGCGCCCGAACGTGGGCGGGAACCACAGATACGCAGTATTTT
CDR3aa: CASARTWAGTTDTQYF

j_gene: TRBJ1-2
v_gene: TRBV27
abundance: NA
d_gene: NA
CDR3nt: TGTGCCAGCAGTTTATCGCTCAGGGGCGATGGCTACACCTTC
CDR3aa: CASSLSLRGDGYTF

j_gene: TRBJ2-2
v_gene: TRBV7-9
abundance: few
d_gene: NA
CDR3nt: TGTGCCAGCAGCTTAGACGTACTGTTTTTT
CDR3aa: CASSLDVLFF

j_gene: TRBJ2-7
v_gene: TRBV5-6
abundance: NA
d_gene: NA
CDR3nt: TGTGCCAGCAGCTTCCCTGGAGGCAGCCACGAGCAGTACTTC
CDR3aa: CASSFPGGSHEQYF

j_gene: TRBJ2-3
v_gene: TRBV29-1
abundance: NA
d_gene: NA
CDR3nt: TGCAGCGTTGGGGGATCGGTTCGCACAGATACGCAGTATTTT
CDR3aa: CSVGGSVRTDTQYF

j_gene: TRBJ2-7
v_gene: TRBV11-2
abundance: NA
d_gene: NA
CDR3nt: TGTGCCAGCAGCTTAGATAGCGGTTACTCCTACGAGCAGTACTTC
CDR3aa: CASSLDSGYSYEQYF

j_gene: TRBJ2-5
v_gene: TRBV7-2
abundance: NA
d_gene: NA
CDR3nt: TGTGCCAGCAGCTTTAGCGAGACCCAGTACTTC
CDR3aa: CASSFSETQYF

j_gene: TRBJ2-1
v_gene: TRBV5-1
abundance: NA
d_gene: TRBD1
CDR3nt: TGCGCCAGTTGGGGGACAGGGAACACCATCAATGAGCAGTTCTTC
CDR3aa: CASWGTGNTINEQFF

j_gene: TRBJ2-2
v_gene: TRBV12-5
abundance: NA
d_gene: NA
CDR3nt: TGTGCTAGTGGTTTGGTAGTCGGGGAGCTGTTTTTT
CDR3aa: CASGLVVGELFF

j_gene: TRBJ2-1
v_gene: TRBV10-3
abundance: NA
d_gene: TRBD2
CDR3nt: TGTGCCATCAGTGAGTCGGTTAGCGGGGACTATACTGAGGAGCAGTTCTTC
CDR3aa: CAISESVSGDYTEEQFF

j_gene: TRBJ2-1
v_gene: TRBV25-1
abundance: NA
d_gene: TRBD2
CDR3nt: TGTGCCAGCAGTGTTTCCGGACTAGTGTACAATGAGCAGTTCTTC
CDR3aa: CASSVSGLVYNEQFF

j_gene: TRBJ1-3
v_gene: TRBV4-2
abundance: large
d_gene: TRBD1
CDR3nt: TGTGCCAGCAGCCGTAGGACAGGGGGCACCATATATTTT
CDR3aa: CASSRRTGGTIYF

j_gene: TRBJ1-2
v_gene: TRBV4-1
abundance: NA
d_gene: NA
CDR3nt: TGCGCCAGCAGCCACGCCGGGACAAGGTATGGCTACACCTTC
CDR3aa: CASSHAGTRYGYTF

j_gene: TRBJ1-2
v_gene: TRBV6-1
abundance: NA
d_gene: TRBD1
CDR3nt: TGTGCCAGCAGAGGGGACAGGGGGCGTGGTGGCTACACCTTC
CDR3aa: CASRGDRGRGGYTF

j_gene: TRBJ2-7
v_gene: TRBV5-1
abundance: NA
d_gene: TRBD1
CDR3nt: TGCGCCAGCAGCTTGGCCCCAGGGGGTTCCTACGAGCAGTACTTC
CDR3aa: CASSLAPGGSYEQYF